Sequencing of this T cell receptor beta chain was carried out in a study of CD8 T cells in ankylosing spondylitis. Study-wide results and limits: The study identified a TCR beta motif of several highly homologous variants that appeared characteristic of ankylosing spondylitis blood. Matched ankylosing spondylitis synovial fluid reportedly showed significant enrichment of disease-linked clones. Relatively rare in peripheral blood, disease-linked clones were also CD8+. Earlier literature documents some of the motif variants in reactive arthritis synovial fluid and blood.

TCRdb re-called the 5' RACE reads through MiXCR, storing one row per CDR3 protein. The repertoire has roughly 440,000 distinct CDR3 sequences, roughly 18% of them found once; the top ten carry 0.85% to 1.3%. V was shortened by 7 bases and J by 5 bases, with 13 bases between the two germline ends. This CDR3 spans 12 amino acids. From germline, CDR1 is SGHRS and CDR2 YFSETQ. This clonotype was seen many times. Its target is not known. This chain uses TRBV5-1 with TRBJ2-7; D uncertain. The TCR sequence derives from a male donor with ankylosing spondylitis. Sequenced sample: blood, either unsorted or a sorted T cell fraction (not recorded which). CDR3 coding DNA: TGCGCCAGCTCCCTGGGGTCGGACGAGCAGTACTTC. Its translation is CASSLGSDEQYF.